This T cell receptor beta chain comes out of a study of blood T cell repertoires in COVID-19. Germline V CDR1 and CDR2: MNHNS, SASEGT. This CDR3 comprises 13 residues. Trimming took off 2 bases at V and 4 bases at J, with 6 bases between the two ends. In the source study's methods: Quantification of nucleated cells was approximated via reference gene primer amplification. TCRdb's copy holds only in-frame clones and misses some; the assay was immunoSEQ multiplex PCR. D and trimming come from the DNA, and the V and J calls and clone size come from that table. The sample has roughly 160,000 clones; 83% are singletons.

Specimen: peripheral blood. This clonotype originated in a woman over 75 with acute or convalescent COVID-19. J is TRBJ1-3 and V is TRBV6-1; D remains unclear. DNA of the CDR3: TGTGCCAGCAGTGAATTTATGGGAAACACCATATATTTT. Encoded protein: CASSEFMGNTIYF.